Listed here is a single T cell receptor beta chain. Its antigen is still unknown. PCR used 60 Vbeta primers and 13 Jbeta primers. Some clones are missing from TCRdb's copy, which holds only in-frame ones; the method was immunoSEQ multiplex PCR. The sample has some 180,000 clones, roughly a tenth seen once. Germline V gives CDR1 MNHEY, CDR2 SMNVEV (reference sequence). Trimming left V 2 bases short and J 0 bases short, with 10 bases between. This CDR3 has 15 residues. The source of the sample is a study of cytomegalovirus exposure and HLA in healthy donors. Study-level findings and limits: CMV serostatus was the only immune exposure information that was available. Per a later analysis, HLA-associated TCR beta chains showed more clonal expansion than other, equally common TCR beta chains.

J is TRBJ1-2 and V is TRBV27; D may be TRBD1 (5 bases). The sequencing input was PBMCs. The receptor comes from a woman aged 25 to 39 in good health and CMV-seropositive. The CDR3 region is CASSLAGGANYGYTF. The DNA of the CDR3 is TGTGCCAGCAGTTTAGCAGGAGGGGCTAACTATGGCTACACCTTC.